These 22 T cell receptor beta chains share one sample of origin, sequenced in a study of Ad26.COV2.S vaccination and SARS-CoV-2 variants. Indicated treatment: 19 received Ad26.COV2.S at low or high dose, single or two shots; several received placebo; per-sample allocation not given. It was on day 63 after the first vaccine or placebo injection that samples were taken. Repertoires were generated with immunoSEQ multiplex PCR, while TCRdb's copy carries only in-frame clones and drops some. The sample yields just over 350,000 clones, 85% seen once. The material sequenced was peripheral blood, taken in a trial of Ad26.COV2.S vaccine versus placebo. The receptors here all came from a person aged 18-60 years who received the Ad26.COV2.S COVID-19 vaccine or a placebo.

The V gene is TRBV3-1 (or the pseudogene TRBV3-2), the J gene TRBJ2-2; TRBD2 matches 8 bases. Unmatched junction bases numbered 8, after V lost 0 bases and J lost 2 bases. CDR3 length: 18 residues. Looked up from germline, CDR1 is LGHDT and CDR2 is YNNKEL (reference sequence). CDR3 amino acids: CASSQEFERGLNTGELFF. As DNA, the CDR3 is TGTGCCAGCAGCCAAGAATTCGAGCGGGGGCTAAACACCGGGGAGCTGTTTTTT.

This chain's CDR3 is CASSSDRGQETQYF. The CDR3 DNA follows: TGTGCCAGCAGTTCGGACAGGGGCCAAGAGACCCAGTACTTC. The rearrangement links TRBV28 to TRBJ2-5, with 9 bases identical to TRBD1. The germline V gene has CDR1 MDHEN and CDR2 SYDVKM. This CDR3 region has 14 residues. V shed 4 bases, J shed 1 base, and the junction held 1 base outside the gene matches.

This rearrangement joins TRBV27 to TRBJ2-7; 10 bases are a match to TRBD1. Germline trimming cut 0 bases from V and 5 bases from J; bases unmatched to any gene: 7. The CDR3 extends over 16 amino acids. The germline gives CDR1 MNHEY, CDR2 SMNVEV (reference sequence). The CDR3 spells CASSLSAGTGVHEQYF. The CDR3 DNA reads TGTGCCAGCAGTTTATCCGCCGGGACAGGGGTCCACGAGCAGTACTTC.

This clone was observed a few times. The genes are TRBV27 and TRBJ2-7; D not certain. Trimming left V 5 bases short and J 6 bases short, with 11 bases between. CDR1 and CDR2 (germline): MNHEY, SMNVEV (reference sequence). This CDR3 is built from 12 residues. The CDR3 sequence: CASSPTSAEQYF. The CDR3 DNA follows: TGTGCCAGCAGTCCCACTTCCGCCGAGCAGTACTTC.

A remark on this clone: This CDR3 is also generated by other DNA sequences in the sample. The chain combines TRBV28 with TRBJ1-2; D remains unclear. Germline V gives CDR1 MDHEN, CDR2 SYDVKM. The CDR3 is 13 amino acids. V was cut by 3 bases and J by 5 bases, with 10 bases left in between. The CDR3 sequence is CASSFGDIYGYTF. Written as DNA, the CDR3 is TGTGCCAGCAGTTTTGGGGATATATATGGCTACACCTTC.

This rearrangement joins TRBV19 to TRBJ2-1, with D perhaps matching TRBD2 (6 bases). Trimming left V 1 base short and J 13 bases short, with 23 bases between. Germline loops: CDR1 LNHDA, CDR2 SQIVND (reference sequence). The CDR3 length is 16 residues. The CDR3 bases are TGTGCCAGTAGTATAGCCCCCCCCGCTGGAGCGGGCCCCCAGTTCTTC. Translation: CASSIAPPAGAGPQFF.

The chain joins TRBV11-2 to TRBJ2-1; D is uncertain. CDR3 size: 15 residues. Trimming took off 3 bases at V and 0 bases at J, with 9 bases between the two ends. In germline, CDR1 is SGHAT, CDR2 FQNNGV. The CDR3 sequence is CASSLDGSSYNEQFF. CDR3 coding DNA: TGTGCCAGCAGCTTGGACGGCTCCTCCTACAATGAGCAGTTCTTC.

The CDR3 DNA reads as TGTGCCAGTAGTATTCCGGGGGACGGGATGAACACTGAAGCTTTCTTT. Protein: CASSIPGDGMNTEAFF. The chain couples TRBV19 to TRBJ1-1; D is perhaps TRBD1 (5 bases). Germline CDR1 LNHDA, CDR2 SQIVND (reference sequence). This CDR3 is built from 16 residues. Trimming stripped 3 bases from V and 0 bases from J, with 14 bases between.

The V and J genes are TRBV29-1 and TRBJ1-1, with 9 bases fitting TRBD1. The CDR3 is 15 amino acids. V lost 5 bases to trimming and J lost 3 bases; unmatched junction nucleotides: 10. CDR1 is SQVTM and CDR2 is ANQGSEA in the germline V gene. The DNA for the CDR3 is TGCAGCGTTTCCCTTCTACAGGGGGCGGACACTGAAGCTTTCTTT. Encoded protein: CSVSLLQGADTEAFF.

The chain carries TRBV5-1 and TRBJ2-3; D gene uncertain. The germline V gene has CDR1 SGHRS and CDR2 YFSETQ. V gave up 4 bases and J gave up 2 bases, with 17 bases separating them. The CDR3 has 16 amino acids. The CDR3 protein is CASSHEGQAATDTQYF. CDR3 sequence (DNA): TGCGCCAGCAGCCATGAAGGCCAGGCGGCCACAGATACGCAGTATTTT.

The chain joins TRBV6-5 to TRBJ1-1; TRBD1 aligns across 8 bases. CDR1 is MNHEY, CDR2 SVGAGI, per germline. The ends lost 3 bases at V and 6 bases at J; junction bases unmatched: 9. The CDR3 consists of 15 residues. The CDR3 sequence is CASSYGWTGTAEAFF. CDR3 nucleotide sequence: TGTGCCAGCAGTTATGGGTGGACAGGGACCGCTGAAGCTTTCTTT.

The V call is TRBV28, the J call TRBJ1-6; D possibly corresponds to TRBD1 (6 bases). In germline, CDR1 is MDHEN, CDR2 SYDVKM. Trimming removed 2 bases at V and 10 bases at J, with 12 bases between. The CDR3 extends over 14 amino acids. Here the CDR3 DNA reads TGTGCCAGCAGTTTAAGGGGGTTCGGCTCACCCCTCCACTTT. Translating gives CASSLRGFGSPLHF.

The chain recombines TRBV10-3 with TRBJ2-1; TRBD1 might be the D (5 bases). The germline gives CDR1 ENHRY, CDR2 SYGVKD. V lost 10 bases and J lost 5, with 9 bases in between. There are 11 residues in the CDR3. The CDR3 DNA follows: TGTGCCACCGCCAGGGACAATGAGCAGTTCTTC. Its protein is CATARDNEQFF.

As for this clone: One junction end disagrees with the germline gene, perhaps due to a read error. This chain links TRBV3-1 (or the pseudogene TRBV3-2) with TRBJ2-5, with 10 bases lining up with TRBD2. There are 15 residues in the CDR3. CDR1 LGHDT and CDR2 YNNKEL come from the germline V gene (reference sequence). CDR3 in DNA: TGTGCCAGCAGCCAAGGAGAGGGACCTAGCGGGGGACTCCACTTC. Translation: CASSQGEGPSGGLHF.

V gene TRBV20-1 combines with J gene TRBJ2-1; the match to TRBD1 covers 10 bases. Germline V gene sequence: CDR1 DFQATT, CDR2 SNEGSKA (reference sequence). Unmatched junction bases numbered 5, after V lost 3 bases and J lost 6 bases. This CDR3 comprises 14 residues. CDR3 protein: CSASFGTGVNEQFF. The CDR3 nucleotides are TGCAGTGCTAGTTTCGGGACAGGGGTCAATGAGCAGTTCTTC.

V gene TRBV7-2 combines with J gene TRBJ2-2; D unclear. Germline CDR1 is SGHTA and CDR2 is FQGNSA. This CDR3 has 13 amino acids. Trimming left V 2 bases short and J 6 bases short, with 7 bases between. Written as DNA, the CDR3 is TGTGCCAGCAGCTTAAATCTTGCCGGGGAGCTGTTTTTT. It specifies CASSLNLAGELFF.

CDR3 residues: CASSLTGLATTDTQYF. CDR3 coding DNA: TGTGCCAGCAGCCTAACGGGACTAGCGACCACAGATACGCAGTATTTT. The chain combines TRBV9 with TRBJ2-3; TRBD2 matches at 10 bases. Per the germline V gene, CDR1 is SGDLS and CDR2 is YYNGEE. This CDR3 region has 16 residues. The V gene end was trimmed by 4 bases and the J gene end by 2 bases; junction bases not matched to a gene: 7.

Here the CDR3 DNA reads TGTGCCAGCAGTGATCCCAGGGTTGAGCAGTTCTTC. It codes for CASSDPRVEQFF. The V gene is TRBV25-1, the J gene TRBJ2-1, with D possibly TRBD1 on 5 matching bases. Germline V lookup: CDR1 MGHDK, CDR2 SYGVNS. This CDR3 has 12 amino acids. V lost 3 bases and J 9 bases, leaving 9 bases between the germline ends.

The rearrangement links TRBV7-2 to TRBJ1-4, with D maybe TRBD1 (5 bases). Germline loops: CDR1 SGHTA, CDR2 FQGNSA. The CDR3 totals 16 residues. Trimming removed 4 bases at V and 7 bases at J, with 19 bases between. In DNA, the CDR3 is TGTGCCAGCAGCTCCCCTGGGGGAGGATTTCGTGAAAAACTGTTTTTT. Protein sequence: CASSSPGGGFREKLFF.

As DNA, the CDR3 is TGTGCCAGTAGTATCTTGGATCTGATAAACACCGGGGAGCTGTTTTTT. Protein sequence: CASSILDLINTGELFF. This rearrangement joins TRBV19 to TRBJ2-2; D call uncertain. The CDR3 spans 16 residues. The ends were cut back, 3 bases at V and 2 bases at J, with 13 bases in the middle. CDR1 and CDR2 (germline): LNHDA, SQIVND (reference sequence). The full variable domain, completed using reference TRBV19 and TRBJ2-2, is DGGITQSPKYLFRKEGQNVTLSCEQNLNHDAMYWYRQDPGQGLRLIYYSQIVNDFQKGDIAEGYSVSREKKESFPLTVTSAQKNPTAFYLCASSILDLINTGELFFGEGSRLTVL.

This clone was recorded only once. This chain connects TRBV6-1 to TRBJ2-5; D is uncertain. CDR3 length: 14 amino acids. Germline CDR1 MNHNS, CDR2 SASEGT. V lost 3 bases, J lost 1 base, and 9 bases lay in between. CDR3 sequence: CASSEGAFQETQYF. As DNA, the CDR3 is TGTGCCAGCAGTGAGGGTGCATTCCAAGAGACCCAGTACTTC.

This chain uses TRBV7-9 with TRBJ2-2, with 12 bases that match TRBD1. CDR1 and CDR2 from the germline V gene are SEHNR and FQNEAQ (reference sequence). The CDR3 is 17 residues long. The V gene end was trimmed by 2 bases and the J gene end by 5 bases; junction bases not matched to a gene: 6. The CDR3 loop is CASSLSPGQGATGELFF. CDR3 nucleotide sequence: TGTGCCAGCAGCTTAAGCCCGGGACAGGGGGCGACCGGGGAGCTGTTTTTT.